Listed below are T cell receptor beta chains from one sample, sequenced in a study of Graves' ophthalmopathy and Graves' hyperthyroidism. MiXCR, applied by TCRdb to the multiplex PCR reads, yields one record per CDR3 protein. The sample shows around 1,200,000 distinct CDR3 sequences, about 38% of them seen only once. The sample was peripheral blood or thyroid tissue (not recorded which). The receptors originated from an adult man with Graves' hyperthyroidism. Both conserved end residues are part of each CDR3. Each record gives: D gene, V gene, clone size, J gene, CDR3 DNA, CDR3 protein. A D gene is named only where the DNA matches it firmly. Size values are once, few and many counts, or a class for expanded clones, and some rows have none.

-	TRBV19	-	TRBJ2-7	TGTGCCAGTAGTACACAGGATGGGGGCTCCTACGAGCAGTACTTC	CASSTQDGGSYEQYF
-	TRBV29-1	many	TRBJ2-7	TGCAGCGTGGCTCAGTATACCTACTCCTACGAGCAGTACTTC	CSVAQYTYSYEQYF
-	TRBV2	-	TRBJ1-2	TGTGCCAGCAGTGATGGGGGAGCGGGCTACACCTTC	CASSDGGAGYTF
-	TRBV7-2	-	TRBJ1-3	TGTGCCAGCAGCTTACTCACGGGCTCTGGAAACACCATATATTTT	CASSLLTGSGNTIYF
TRBD1	TRBV6-6	many	TRBJ1-4	TGTGCCAGCAGCCCTCTTCCAGGGGGCGCGGATGAAAAACTGTTTTTT	CASSPLPGGADEKLFF
-	TRBV7-9	-	TRBJ2-2	-	CASSLVEGSYGYTFGELFF
TRBD1	TRBV15	many	TRBJ1-5	TGTGCCACCAGCATGGACAGGGGGAGCAATCAGCCCCAGCATTTT	CATSMDRGSNQPQHF
TRBD2	TRBV2	-	TRBJ2-1	TGTGCCGGAGGGACTAGCGGCGAGGGGGGGCAGTTCTTC	CAGGTSGEGGQFF
-	TRBV13	-	TRBJ2-7	TGTGCCAGCAGCGTATTTCGGGCAGGGGAAGGCGAGCAGTACTTC	CASSVFRAGEGEQYF
TRBD1	TRBV7-2	-	TRBJ2-6	TGTGCCAGCAGCTCGGACAGGGGGCACAACGTCCTGACTTTC	CASSSDRGHNVLTF
TRBD1	TRBV11-2	many	TRBJ1-1	TGTGCCAGCAGCTTATTCGGGACAGGGGGCACTGAAGCTTTCTTT	CASSLFGTGGTEAFF
-	TRBV5-5	-	TRBJ1-2	TGCGCCAGCAGCCCCGGGGAGGAGAGCTACACCTTC	CASSPGEESYTF
-	TRBV19	-	TRBJ1-5	TGTGCCAGTAGAACAGGGTGGTATCAGCCCCAGCATTTT	CASRTGWYQPQHF
TRBD2	TRBV20-1	-	TRBJ2-7	TGCAGTGCTAGAGACGGGAGGGCCCACTCCTACGAGCAGTACTTC	CSARDGRAHSYEQYF
-	TRBV12-3/TRBV12-4	-	TRBJ2-2	TGTGCCAGCAGTCTAGACAGGACCCTCACCGGGGAGCTGTTTTTT	CASSLDRTLTGELFF
-	TRBV29-1	-	TRBJ1-2	TGCAGCCAGTCGGGGTTGGCTGGCTACACCTTC	CSQSGLAGYTF
-	TRBV6-6	few	TRBJ1-3	TGTGCCAGCAGTTACGGGGCGGGGGCGGCTGGAAACACCATATATTTT	CASSYGAGAAGNTIYF